This TCR beta chain was identified in a study of OX40 agonist ivuxolimab in advanced cancers. The study's findings and limits: Low normalized T-cell clonal expansion was also seen in some nonresponders.

This clone was detected only once. Its antigen is not identified. V shed 0 bases, J shed 2 bases, and the junction held 2 bases outside the gene matches. The CDR3 spans 15 residues. Germline-derived CDR1 and CDR2 are MNHNS and SASEGT. Individuals having autoimmune disease history or systemic immunosuppression were not enrolled. Blood sampling was done at baseline, cycle 4 day 1, and cycle 7 day 1. Libraries were prepared by immunoSEQ multiplex PCR; TCRdb keeps only in-frame clonotypes and omits some of them. Here the sample spans tens of thousands of clones, approximately 82% being singletons. V is TRBV6-1 and J is TRBJ1-2; TRBD1 aligns across 8 bases. The source of this sequence is an adult with an advanced solid tumor such as melanoma, head and neck, liver or kidney cancer. This material consisted of CD4+ or CD8+ T cells sorted from blood, taken in a trial of the OX40 agonist ivuxolimab. CDR3 sequence (DNA): TGTGCCAGCAGTGAAGCCAGGACAGGGAACTATGGCTACACCTTC. It encodes CASSEARTGNYGYTF.